This T cell receptor (beta chain) was identified in a study of T cells in Graves' hyperthyroidism and ophthalmopathy. The study's findings and limits: In blood, most of the thyroid clonotypes expanded above 0.001 were also present. Ophthalmopathy could be told apart from stable hyperthyroidism with a 13 V-J model.

Amplified TCR beta CDR3 regions derived from RNA transcripts. The primer set for the first-round RT-PCR of the TCR CDR3 was HTBI. MiXCR, run by TCRdb on the multiplex PCR reads, gives a single entry per CDR3 protein. The repertoire holds about half a million distinct CDR3 sequences, with approximately 23% as singletons. This clonotype has a count of ten or more. Its antigen remains unknown. The CDR3 contains 12 residues. Germline loops: CDR1 SGHTA, CDR2 FQGTGA. The V and J ends lost 5 bases and 6 bases respectively, with 7 bases between them. For ophthalmopathy patients, the Clinical Activity Score was at least 3 and the NOSPECS grade at least 4; duration was under 3 months. Researchers barred patients who had uncontrolled infection, other autoimmune disease, pregnancy or lactation.

The V and J genes are TRBV7-3 and TRBJ2-2; weak D call: TRBD1 (6 bases). Sequenced material: blood. This TCR was sampled from a woman between 65 and 79 years old with Graves' ophthalmopathy. CDR3 loop: CASSPGAGELFF. The CDR3 DNA is TGTGCCAGCAGCCCAGGGGCCGGGGAGCTGTTTTTT.